Below are 31 T cell receptor beta chains sequenced from a single sample in a study of shared clonotypes between healthy human individuals. Clones were read by immunoSEQ multiplex PCR, and TCRdb kept only the in-frame ones, dropping some. The sample has about 690,000 clones; roughly 87% are singletons. The sequenced sample consisted of memory CD8+ T cells from PBMCs. The subset denotes: CD45RO+ cells pooled with CCR7-negative TemRA cells. All receptors come from a man aged 18-30 years in good health. Some clones in this sample may be carry-over from other donors' samples.

The sample holds one count of this clone. V is TRBV7-9 and J is TRBJ2-7, with TRBD1 matching 8 bases. The CDR3 has 15 residues. Germline V gives CDR1 SEHNR, CDR2 FQNEAQ (reference sequence). With V trimmed by 4 bases and J by 0 bases, 5 bases remained unmatched. The CDR3 DNA reads as TGTGCCAGCAGCTCCAGGGGGCAGGTCTCCTACGAGCAGTACTTC. Its translation is CASSSRGQVSYEQYF.

In this sample, this clone turned up a few times. This chain joins TRBV4-1 and TRBJ1-2; D gene ambiguous. V was trimmed by 0 bases and J by 1 base, leaving 9 bases between them. The CDR3 spans 15 residues. The germline gives CDR1 MGHRA, CDR2 YSYEKL. The CDR3, as DNA: TGCGCCAGCAGCCAAGACAGGCCGATTAACTATGGCTACACCTTC. Residues: CASSQDRPINYGYTF.

This chain uses TRBV25-1 with TRBJ1-1; D remains unclear. The CDR3 length is 13 residues. Germline CDR1 MGHDK, CDR2 SYGVNS. Trimming removed 4 bases from V and 6 bases from J, with 12 bases in between. The CDR3 reads CASSGFRSSEAFF. The CDR3 DNA is TGTGCCAGCAGTGGGTTCAGGAGCTCTGAAGCTTTCTTT.

V usage is TRBV7-9 and J usage is TRBJ2-2; TRBD1 is a possible D gene (5 bases). The length of the CDR3 is 15 residues. From germline, CDR1 is SEHNR and CDR2 FQNEAQ (reference sequence). Between the trimmed V and J ends, which lost 8 bases and 6 bases, there was a span of 19 bases. The CDR3 DNA reads TGTGCCAGCCCTACTCCGAAGGAAGGGGCCGGGGAGCTGTTTTTT. This encodes CASPTPKEGAGELFF.

V gene TRBV5-1 combines with J gene TRBJ2-7; D perhaps matches TRBD1 (6 bases). Germline CDR1 reads SGHRS; CDR2 reads YFSETQ. This CDR3 spans 14 amino acids. The V end lost 4 bases, the J end lost 2 bases, and 13 bases lay between the germline ends. CDR3: CASSDYRDPYEQYF. The DNA of the CDR3 is TGCGCCAGCAGCGATTACAGGGACCCCTACGAGCAGTACTTC.

About this clone: Other DNA sequences in this specimen translate into the identical CDR3. V and J are TRBV27 and TRBJ2-5; D ambiguous. CDR3 length equals 13 residues. V lost 3 bases and J 3 bases, leaving 8 bases between the germline ends. Germline V gives CDR1 MNHEY, CDR2 SMNVEV (reference sequence). Written as DNA, the CDR3 is TGTGCCAGCAGTTTTTTGGCCGAAGAGACCCAGTACTTC. Translation: CASSFLAEETQYF.

This chain uses TRBV15 with TRBJ2-7, with D perhaps matching TRBD1 (5 bases). Trimming left V 0 bases short and J 0 bases short, with 9 bases between. CDR3 size: 15 residues. Germline V gene data show CDR1 as LNHNV and CDR2 as YYDKDF (reference sequence). The CDR3 spells CATSRDDSSSYEQYF. CDR3 sequence (DNA): TGTGCCACCAGCAGAGACGACAGTAGCTCCTACGAGCAGTACTTC.

The chain links TRBV4-1 to TRBJ2-1, with TRBD2 identical over 9 bases. The CDR3 is 17 residues long. Germline assignment: CDR1 MGHRA and CDR2 YSYEKL. J gave up 7 bases and V 0 bases, and 10 bases lay outside the gene matches. This CDR3 is CASSQDPASGIYNEQFF. The CDR3 DNA reads TGCGCCAGCAGCCAAGATCCCGCTAGCGGGATTTATAATGAGCAGTTCTTC.

This rearrangement joins TRBV4-1 to TRBJ2-7; 9 bases line up with TRBD2. The germline CDR1 and CDR2 sequences are MGHRA and YSYEKL. J gave up 0 bases and V 3 bases, and 9 bases lay outside the gene matches. The CDR3 loop spans 17 amino acids. The CDR3 sequence: CASSHSLAGHNSYEQYF. CDR3 bases: TGCGCCAGCAGCCACTCCCTAGCGGGACATAACTCCTACGAGCAGTACTTC.

J is TRBJ1-2 and V is TRBV29-1; tentatively, D is TRBD1 (6 bases). The CDR3 has 14 residues. V was trimmed by 5 bases and J by 7 bases, leaving 20 bases between them. Germline V gene data show CDR1 as SQVTM and CDR2 as ANQGSEA. The CDR3 here is CSVRATGTRGGYTF. CDR3 bases: TGCAGCGTTCGAGCCACAGGGACCCGGGGTGGCTACACCTTC.

This chain links TRBV5-6 with TRBJ2-7, with D perhaps TRBD1 or TRBD2 (5 bases each). This CDR3 is 18 amino acids long. The germline CDR1 and CDR2 sequences are SGHDT and YYEEEE. The V gene lost 4 bases and the J gene lost 0 bases, with 23 bases spanning the gap. The CDR3 DNA is TGTGCCAGCAGCCTCCCCCCCAACTTCGGGGCAAGCTCCTACGAGCAGTACTTC. Translated: CASSLPPNFGASSYEQYF.

The genes are TRBV7-6 and TRBJ1-4, with D perhaps matching TRBD1 (5 bases). The ends were cut back, 3 bases at V and 3 bases at J, with 14 bases in the middle. This CDR3 is 16 amino acids long. CDR1 SGHVS and CDR2 FNYEAQ come from the germline V gene. The CDR3 here is CASSFAPGRANEKLFF. In DNA form, the CDR3 reads TGTGCCAGCAGCTTCGCCCCAGGGCGGGCTAATGAAAAACTGTTTTTT.

The chain employs TRBV2 and TRBJ2-1; tentatively, D is TRBD1 (5 bases). The CDR3 runs 13 residues. With 6 bases removed from V and 4 bases from J, the gap between germline ends came to 10 bases. From germline, CDR1 is SNHLY and CDR2 FYNNEI. CDR3: CASSPDSYNEQFF. CDR3 in DNA: TGTGCCAGCAGCCCCGACAGTTACAATGAGCAGTTCTTC. Together with reference TRBV2 and TRBJ2-1, the CDR3 gives the full variable domain: EPEVTQTPSHQVTQMGQEVILRCVPISNHLYFYWYRQILGQKVEFLVSFYNNEISEKSEIFDDQFSVERPDGSNFTLKIRSTKLEDSAMYFCASSPDSYNEQFFGPGTRLTVL.

V is TRBV7-9 and J is TRBJ2-7; 11 nucleotides agree with TRBD2. The CDR3 runs to 19 residues. Germline V gene data show CDR1 as SEHNR and CDR2 as FQNEAQ (reference sequence). V trimming: 0 bases; J trimming: 6 bases; junction bases outside the gene matches: 16. This CDR3 reads CASSLAGPGLAVGFGEQYF. The CDR3 nucleotides read TGTGCCAGCAGCTTAGCGGGACCGGGACTAGCGGTGGGATTTGGCGAGCAGTACTTC. Complete variable domain (other parts from reference TRBV7-9 and TRBJ2-7): DTGVSQNPRHKITKRGQNVTFRCDPISEHNRLYWYRQTLGQGPEFLTYFQNEAQLEKSRLLSDRFSAERPKGSFSTLEIQRTEQGDSAMYLCASSLAGPGLAVGFGEQYFGPGTRLTVT.

The chain combines TRBV27 with TRBJ2-7; a possible D gene is TRBD2 (6 bases). The CDR3 runs to 13 residues. V lost 6 bases and J lost 1, with 10 bases in between. Germline assignment: CDR1 MNHEY and CDR2 SMNVEV (reference sequence). The CDR3 DNA reads as TGTGCCAGCAGCAATGCGGGGTCCTACGAGCAGTACTTC. As protein: CASSNAGSYEQYF.

The J gene is TRBJ2-2, the V gene TRBV9; 7 nucleotides match TRBD1. The V and J ends lost 3 bases and 1 base, in that order; junction bases with no gene match: 3. The CDR3 has 15 amino acids. Germline CDR1 reads SGDLS; CDR2 reads YYNGEE. The CDR3 DNA is TGTGCCAGCAGCGGGGGACAGCTGAACACCGGGGAGCTGTTTTTT. It codes for CASSGGQLNTGELFF.

This chain joins TRBV2 and TRBJ1-3; D remains unclear. Germline CDR1 reads SNHLY; CDR2 reads FYNNEI. The CDR3 has 14 amino acids. V was shortened by 6 bases and J by 0 bases, with 9 bases between the two germline ends. For the CDR3, the DNA is TGTGCCAGCAGAGAGGGATTCTCTGGAAACACCATATATTTT. Amino acid sequence: CASREGFSGNTIYF.

The chain has TRBV27 and TRBJ2-5; TRBD2 matches 14 bases. The CDR3 has 16 residues. Germline CDR1 MNHEY, CDR2 SMNVEV (reference sequence). Trimming took 4 bases from V and 5 from J; bases not matched to a gene: 6. CDR3 nucleotide sequence: TGTGCCAGCAGTTCCCTCGGGACTAGCGGGAGTGAGACCCAGTACTTC. Translating it yields CASSSLGTSGSETQYF.

The count of this clone is one. The V and J genes are TRBV2 and TRBJ2-3, with 7 bases lining up with TRBD1. This CDR3 spans 14 amino acids. Germline V CDR1 and CDR2: SNHLY, FYNNEI. V trimming: 5 bases; J trimming: 3 bases; junction bases outside the gene matches: 5. CDR3 in DNA: TGTGCCAGCAGTCCAGGGGGTGTGACAGATACGCAGTATTTT. Translation gives CASSPGGVTDTQYF.

The chain joins TRBV27 to TRBJ1-1; D is ambiguous. V was clipped by 2 bases and J by 6 bases, with 13 bases between them. The CDR3 has 14 amino acids. Per germline, CDR1 MNHEY and CDR2 SMNVEV (reference sequence). The CDR3 region has the DNA TGTGCCAGCAGTTTAACTTTGCGGGGTTCTGAAGCTTTCTTT. Amino acids: CASSLTLRGSEAFF.

The J gene is TRBJ2-6, the V gene TRBV5-1; perhaps TRBD1 as D (7 bases). The CDR3 has 16 amino acids. V gave up 5 bases and J gave up 1 base, with 13 bases separating them. Germline CDR1 SGHRS, CDR2 YFSETQ. This CDR3 is CASREGAWSGANVLTF. The CDR3 nucleotides read TGCGCCAGCAGGGAGGGGGCCTGGTCTGGGGCCAACGTCCTGACTTTC.

As DNA, the CDR3 is TGTGCCAGCAGCCCCTTGTGGCTAGCGGGACAAAGTAACACAGATACGCAGTATTTT. The encoded protein is CASSPLWLAGQSNTDTQYF. This chain joins TRBV28 and TRBJ2-3, with 9 bases fitting TRBD2. The CDR3 totals 19 residues. The V gene end was trimmed by 6 bases and the J gene end by 2 bases; junction bases not matched to a gene: 18. The germline gives CDR1 MDHEN, CDR2 SYDVKM.

The gene calls are TRBV2 and TRBJ2-7, with a weak D call TRBD2 (5 bases). CDR1 and CDR2 from the germline V gene are SNHLY and FYNNEI. Trimming cost V 4 bases and J 0 bases, with 16 bases left between them. This CDR3 spans 16 amino acids. The CDR3 region has the DNA TGTGCCAGCAGTGTTGGGGTCGCCGGACTCTCCTACGAGCAGTACTTC. As protein: CASSVGVAGLSYEQYF.

The rearrangement links TRBV29-1 to TRBJ2-1, with D hard to call. Per germline, CDR1 SQVTM and CDR2 ANQGSEA. Trimming removed 8 bases from V and 4 bases from J, with 18 bases in between. The CDR3 length is 14 residues. This CDR3 reads CSHGLPTPYNEQFF. CDR3 in DNA: TGCAGCCACGGGTTACCGACTCCATACAATGAGCAGTTCTTC.

The chain is built from TRBV28 and TRBJ1-1; D unresolved. The germline V and J ends were trimmed by 4 bases and 0 bases, with 9 bases remaining between them. The germline CDR1 and CDR2 sequences are MDHEN and SYDVKM. The CDR3 sequence is 14 residues long. The CDR3 protein is CASSSGVLNTEAFF. CDR3 coding DNA: TGTGCCAGCAGTTCGGGTGTGCTGAACACTGAAGCTTTCTTT. The full variable domain, rest sourced from reference TRBV28 and TRBJ1-1, is DVKVTQSSRYLVKRTGEKVFLECVQDMDHENMFWYRQDPGLGLRLIYFSYDVKMKEKGDIPEGYSVSREKKERFSLILESASTNQTSMYLCASSSGVLNTEAFFGQGTRLTVV.

CDR3 bases: TGTGCCAGCAGCTTGAACACAGGGGTCACTGAAGCTTTCTTT. This gives the protein CASSLNTGVTEAFF. The chain joins TRBV5-6 to TRBJ1-1, with 7 bases identical to TRBD1. J lost 4 bases, V lost 1 base, and 4 bases had no gene match. This CDR3 has 14 amino acids. Germline values: CDR1 SGHDT, CDR2 YYEEEE.

This chain links TRBV5-4 with TRBJ2-3, with unresolved D. The germline V and J ends were trimmed by 4 bases and 4 bases, with 10 bases remaining between them. Germline V gives CDR1 SGHNT, CDR2 YYREEE (reference sequence). The CDR3 contains 13 residues. Here the CDR3 DNA reads TGTGCCAGCAGCCTTTTCGCAGCAGATACGCAGTATTTT. This codes for CASSLFAADTQYF.

This clone has a single count. The gene calls are TRBV28 and TRBJ2-5; 10 bases are shared with TRBD2. Germline CDR1 reads MDHEN; CDR2 reads SYDVKM. With V trimmed by 3 bases and J by 5 bases, 9 bases remained unmatched. The CDR3 consists of 16 residues. CDR3 residues: CASSFHAAGGPETQYF. The CDR3 DNA reads TGTGCCAGCAGTTTCCATGCAGCGGGAGGGCCGGAGACCCAGTACTTC.

The gene calls are TRBV27 and TRBJ2-1; TRBD2 matches at 8 bases. The CDR3 contains 14 residues. V dropped 8 bases and J dropped 7; count of bases not matched to a gene: 10. Germline values: CDR1 MNHEY, CDR2 SMNVEV (reference sequence). CDR3 sequence: CASEPGGPRNEQFF. The DNA of the CDR3 is TGTGCCAGCGAGCCGGGAGGGCCGAGAAATGAGCAGTTCTTC.

The chain is built from TRBV27 and TRBJ2-1; 7 nucleotides match TRBD1. The junction had 7 bases not matched to a gene; V was cut back by 1 base and J by 7 bases. This CDR3 contains 15 residues. The germline CDR1 and CDR2 sequences are MNHEY and SMNVEV (reference sequence). In nucleotides, the CDR3 is TGTGCCAGCAGTTTATGGGCAGGGGGTGGGAATGAGCAGTTCTTC. Translation: CASSLWAGGGNEQFF.

The DNA for the CDR3 is TGTGCCAGCAGCTCGCGGGGAGGCTCCAATGAAAAACTGTTTTTT. Residues: CASSSRGGSNEKLFF. The chain is built from TRBV7-2 and TRBJ1-4; D is undetermined. Deletions cut 4 bases from V and 5 bases from J, with 14 bases between. The CDR3 consists of 15 residues. The germline CDR1 and CDR2 sequences are SGHTA and FQGNSA.